Following are 27 T cell receptor beta chains from one sample sequenced in a study of identical twins. TCRdb independently ran MiXCR on the 5' RACE reads; one entry per CDR3 protein. Counted here are about 330,000 distinct CDR3 sequences, 12% occurring once; the ten biggest clones make up more than 6%. This same sample was also taken into another study, of yellow fever vaccine responses in identical twins.

Specimen: CD8+ T cells sorted from blood. Receptors were obtained from a woman aged 18-30 years in good health.

The chain uses TRBV25-1 and TRBJ2-5; 8 bases align to TRBD2. J lost 3 bases, V lost 6 bases, and 9 bases had no gene match. This CDR3 comprises 15 residues. Germline CDR1 and CDR2: MGHDK and SYGVNS. The CDR3 is CASSGGAATKETQYF. Here the CDR3 DNA reads TGTGCCAGCAGCGGGGGGGCAGCTACGAAAGAGACCCAGTACTTC.

The gene calls are TRBV13 and TRBJ2-5; a weak D match, TRBD2 (6 bases). The CDR3 is 13 residues long. Germline V lookup: CDR1 PRHDT, CDR2 FYEKMQ (reference sequence). V lost 5 bases, J lost 5 bases, and 12 bases lay in between. CDR3 residues: CASSPTRKETQYF. The DNA of the CDR3 is TGTGCCAGCAGCCCGACTAGGAAGGAGACCCAGTACTTC.

The J gene is TRBJ2-1, the V gene TRBV9; TRBD1 aligns across 9 bases. The CDR3 runs 15 residues. Germline lookup yields CDR1 SGDLS and CDR2 YYNGEE. Losses at the gene ends were 2 bases for V and 5 bases for J; bases not matched to a gene: 5. The CDR3 reads CASSVSGTGNNEQFF. The CDR3 DNA sequence: TGTGCCAGCAGCGTCTCCGGGACAGGGAACAATGAGCAGTTCTTC.

This rearrangement joins TRBV28 to TRBJ2-3; D unclear. The CDR3 extends over 12 amino acids. The germline V gene encodes CDR1 MDHEN and CDR2 SYDVKM. The V end was cut by 5 bases, the J end by 3 bases, with 6 bases between. CDR3 loop: CASSQKTDTQYF. CDR3 nucleotide sequence: TGTGCCAGCAGTCAAAAAACAGATACGCAGTATTTT.

This clonotype came up many times. The V gene is TRBV15, the J gene TRBJ1-5; D gene ambiguous. Trimming took 3 bases from V and 5 from J, leaving 5 bases between them. The CDR3 contains 12 residues. Germline V gives CDR1 LNHNV, CDR2 YYDKDF (reference sequence). CDR3 sequence (DNA): TGTGCCACCAGCAGGTTTGATCAGCCCCAGCATTTT. This sequence encodes CATSRFDQPQHF.

The chain couples TRBV7-2 to TRBJ2-1, with D uncertain. This CDR3 comprises 13 residues. Germline lookup yields CDR1 SGHTA and CDR2 FQGNSA. Trimming cost V 5 bases and J 3 bases, with 8 bases left between them. CDR3 sequence (DNA): TGTGCCAGCAGCGCCTGGATCTACAATGAGCAGTTCTTC. It yields the protein CASSAWIYNEQFF.

This clonotype was seen only a few times. The chain employs TRBV7-9 and TRBJ2-1; TRBD2 might be the D (6 bases). This CDR3 comprises 15 residues. Trimming removed 3 bases from V and 1 base from J, with 10 bases in between. The germline CDR1 and CDR2 sequences are SEHNR and FQNEAQ (reference sequence). This chain's CDR3 is CASSFPGESYNEQFF. The CDR3 DNA is TGTGCCAGCAGCTTTCCGGGAGAATCCTACAATGAGCAGTTCTTC.

This clonotype showed up just a few times. CDR3 DNA sequence: TGTGCCAGCCTTGACGTAGCCAAAAACATTCAGTACTTC. It codes for CASLDVAKNIQYF. The chain couples TRBV2 to TRBJ2-4; no clear D. The CDR3 spans 13 residues. Germline V gene data show CDR1 as SNHLY and CDR2 as FYNNEI. V dropped 8 bases and J dropped 0 bases, with 8 bases sitting between them.

The CDR3 bases are TGTGCCAGCAGTTACTCGCTAGCGGGGAACGCGAACACCGGGGAGCTGTTTTTT. It translates to CASSYSLAGNANTGELFF. This sequence joins TRBV6-5 and TRBJ2-2; 9 bases are shared with TRBD2. V dropped 0 bases and J dropped 0; count of bases not matched to a gene: 5. Germline CDR1 MNHEY, CDR2 SVGAGI. There are 18 residues in the CDR3.

This clonotype was picked up a small number of times. The chain combines TRBV6-1 with TRBJ2-1; no firm D call. This CDR3 spans 14 amino acids. With 6 bases removed from V and 7 bases from J, the gap between germline ends came to 16 bases. In germline, CDR1 is MNHNS, CDR2 SASEGT. The CDR3 protein is CASSQFGLWNEQFF. CDR3 nucleotide sequence: TGTGCCAGCAGCCAATTCGGTTTATGGAATGAGCAGTTCTTC.

The J gene is TRBJ2-2, the V gene TRBV7-2; TRBD1 aligns across 8 bases. The CDR3 runs 15 residues. J lost 5 bases, V lost 5 bases, and 7 bases had no gene match. Germline-derived CDR1 and CDR2 are SGHTA and FQGNSA. The CDR3 is CASSPWTGRTGELFF. CDR3 in DNA: TGTGCCAGCAGCCCCTGGACAGGGCGAACCGGGGAGCTGTTTTTT.

This clonotype was seen only a few times. The V gene is TRBV13, the J gene TRBJ2-5; D is possibly TRBD1 or TRBD2 (6 bases each). The CDR3 is 14 residues long. Germline V CDR1 and CDR2: PRHDT, FYEKMQ (reference sequence). With 6 bases removed from V and 2 bases from J, the gap between germline ends came to 13 bases. CDR3 in amino acids: CASRRKGGQETQYF. CDR3 nucleotide sequence: TGTGCCAGCAGGCGGAAGGGGGGACAAGAGACCCAGTACTTC.

The rearrangement links TRBV5-6 to TRBJ2-7, with D possibly TRBD2 on 5 matching bases. The germline CDR1 and CDR2 sequences are SGHDT and YYEEEE. Trimming pared 1 base from V and 3 bases from J, leaving 20 bases between. The CDR3 spans 17 residues. The CDR3 region is CASSLYPPGREFYEQYV. As DNA, the CDR3 is TGTGCCAGCAGCTTGTATCCACCGGGCCGGGAATTCTACGAGCAGTACGTC.

This clonotype was recorded many times. CDR3: CASRTTQTHEQFF. The CDR3 DNA follows: TGTGCCAGCAGAACCACCCAGACCCATGAGCAGTTCTTC. The rearrangement links TRBV12-3 or TRBV12-4 to TRBJ2-1; no reliable D call. The ends were cut back, 6 bases at V and 8 bases at J, with 14 bases in the middle. The CDR3 is 13 amino acids.

The sample holds a few counts of this clonotype. V and J are TRBV7-9 and TRBJ2-7; D is ambiguous. This CDR3 has 13 residues. Per germline, CDR1 SEHNR and CDR2 FQNEAQ (reference sequence). V gave up 9 bases and J gave up 2 bases, with 14 bases separating them. DNA for the CDR3: TGTGCCAGTGGTGGCGGCCCGCCCTACGAGCAGTACTTC. Its protein product is CASGGGPPYEQYF.

This clonotype was observed a handful of times. V is TRBV29-1 and J is TRBJ2-2; 10 positions match TRBD2. The CDR3 is made up of 16 amino acids. Germline CDR1 and CDR2: SQVTM and ANQGSEA. V shed 1 base, J shed 5 bases, and the junction held 7 bases outside the gene matches. CDR3: CSVEGEREGLTGELFF. Here the CDR3 DNA reads TGCAGCGTTGAAGGGGAGCGGGAGGGCCTGACCGGGGAGCTGTTTTTT.

This chain uses TRBV29-1 with TRBJ2-7; 10 nucleotides align to TRBD2. There are 16 residues in the CDR3. CDR1 SQVTM and CDR2 ANQGSEA come from the germline V gene. With V trimmed by 0 bases and J by 10 bases, 15 bases remained unmatched. The CDR3 DNA is TGCAGCGTTGAAGATCCTTTCCTAGCGGGAGTTGCGGGCCAGTACTTC. This codes for CSVEDPFLAGVAGQYF.

A few counts support this clonotype. The gene calls are TRBV21-1 and TRBJ2-7; the table's D call, TRBD1, was not checked against the DNA. TRBV21-1 is a pseudogene locus. The CDR3 sequence is 16 residues long. CDR3 bases: TGTGCCAGCAGGGACGATGACAGGGCGAGCTCCTACGAGCAGTACGTC. This gives the protein CASRDDDRASSYEQYV.

This rearrangement joins TRBV28 to TRBJ2-7; D is perhaps TRBD1 or TRBD2 (6 bases each). Germline V gives CDR1 MDHEN, CDR2 SYDVKM. The CDR3 is made up of 14 amino acids. The V and J ends lost 5 bases and 4 bases respectively, with 15 bases between them. CDR3 DNA sequence: TGTGCCAGCAGTCCTCTGGCGGGACAATACGAGCAGTACTTC. Translation: CASSPLAGQYEQYF.

The chain is built from TRBV7-9 and TRBJ1-2; TRBD1 matches at 8 bases. In germline, CDR1 is SEHNR, CDR2 FQNEAQ (reference sequence). The CDR3 has 16 amino acids. The J segment lost 8 bases and the V segment lost 6 bases, leaving 17 bases of the junction unmatched. CDR3 amino acids: CASSMVMTGDRSGYTF. CDR3 DNA: TGTGCCAGCAGTATGGTAATGACAGGGGACAGGAGCGGCTACACCTTC.

This clonotype came up a few times. This chain joins TRBV6-4 and TRBJ2-3; 9 positions agree with TRBD1. The germline V gene encodes CDR1 MRHNA and CDR2 SNTAGT. The CDR3 loop spans 18 amino acids. The trim removed 2 bases at V and 3 bases at J, leaving 12 bases unmatched. CDR3 region: CASSDTPDDRGRTDTQYF. CDR3 bases: TGTGCCAGCAGTGACACCCCAGATGACAGGGGGAGAACAGATACGCAGTATTTT.

On this clonotype itself: The junction and the germline gene differ at one end; a read error may be behind it. The chain couples TRBV7-9 to TRBJ2-1; D ambiguous. In germline, CDR1 is SEHNR, CDR2 FQNEAQ (reference sequence). The CDR3 contains 15 residues. The CDR3 DNA is TGTGCCAGCAGCGATAAGGCCCCAATTTACAATGAGAAGTTCTTC. This translates into CASSDKAPIYNEKFF. The full variable domain, rest sourced from reference TRBV7-9 and TRBJ2-1, is DTGVSQNPRHKITKRGQNVTFRCDPISEHNRLYWYRQTLGQGPEFLTYFQNEAQLEKSRLLSDRFSAERPKGSFSTLEIQRTEQGDSAMYLCASSDKAPIYNEKFFGPGTRLTVL.

V usage is TRBV6-1 and J usage is TRBJ2-7; D is perhaps TRBD2 (6 bases). Germline CDR1 MNHNS, CDR2 SASEGT. The CDR3 is 14 amino acids. The V and J ends lost 1 base and 0 bases respectively, with 7 bases between them. The CDR3 reads CASSEGGDSYEQYV. Written as DNA, the CDR3 is TGTGCCAGCAGTGAAGGGGGGGACTCCTACGAGCAGTACGTC.

The V and J genes are TRBV20-1 and TRBJ2-5; 13 positions agree with TRBD2. Trimming cost V 3 bases and J 5 bases; bases outside gene matches: 6. The CDR3 sequence is 15 residues long. CDR1 is DFQATT and CDR2 is SNEGSKA in the germline V gene (reference sequence). The CDR3 nucleotides read TGCAGTGCTAGCTCCGGGACTAGCGGGGTCGAGACCCAGTACTTC. This gives the protein CSASSGTSGVETQYF.

This rearrangement joins TRBV28 to TRBJ2-3, with D possibly matching TRBD1 (6 bases). The germline gives CDR1 MDHEN, CDR2 SYDVKM. CDR3 length: 15 residues. V was shortened by 8 bases and J by 2 bases, with 17 bases between the two germline ends. CDR3 loop: CASPPLYRDTDTQYF. CDR3 DNA: TGTGCCAGCCCCCCCCTGTACAGGGACACAGATACGCAGTATTTT.

The chain employs TRBV9 and TRBJ2-1; 9 nucleotides agree with TRBD1. Germline values: CDR1 SGDLS, CDR2 YYNGEE. The ends lost 3 bases at V and 5 bases at J; junction bases unmatched: 6. CDR3 length: 15 amino acids. CDR3 protein: CASSGRQGVHNEQFF. The CDR3 coding sequence is TGTGCCAGCAGCGGGCGACAGGGGGTCCACAATGAGCAGTTCTTC.

The CDR3 DNA is TGTGCCAGCAGCCTCCGACTAGCGGGAGGGACCAATGAGCAGTTCTTC. This encodes CASSLRLAGGTNEQFF. V and J are TRBV7-6 and TRBJ2-1; 14 nucleotides agree with TRBD2. The CDR3 has 16 residues. From germline, CDR1 is SGHVS and CDR2 FNYEAQ. J gave up 6 bases and V 5 bases, and 6 bases lay outside the gene matches.